One sample yielded the 2 T cell receptor beta chains listed below, sequenced in a study of cytomegalovirus exposure and HLA in healthy donors. It was with 60 Vbeta and 13 Jbeta primers that the PCR ran. Clones were read by immunoSEQ multiplex PCR, and TCRdb kept only the in-frame ones, dropping some. The sample includes roughly 120,000 clones, under 70% seen only once; the top ten take about 8.3%. Sequencing was performed on PBMCs. The receptors were sampled from a man younger than 30 in good health and CMV-seropositive.

This clone was counted between two and nine times. The rearrangement links TRBV7-9 to TRBJ2-6; D is unresolved. Trimming took 1 base from V and 0 from J, leaving 7 bases between them. CDR3 length equals 16 residues. Germline CDR1 is SEHNR and CDR2 is FQNEAQ (reference sequence). The CDR3 nucleotides read TGTGCCAGCAGCTTAGGGCAGAACTCTGGGGCCAACGTCCTGACTTTC. Translating it yields CASSLGQNSGANVLTF.

V and J are TRBV5-6 and TRBJ2-7, with 9 bases aligning to TRBD1. Per germline, CDR1 SGHDT and CDR2 YYEEEE. This CDR3 is built from 18 residues. With V trimmed by 5 bases and J by 5 bases, 20 bases remained unmatched. The CDR3 bases are TGTGCCAGCAGTTTATTCGGACAGGGGCCCTCCTCGTCCCACGAGCAGTACTTC. Protein: CASSLFGQGPSSSHEQYF.